Each of the 3 T cell receptor beta chains below was sequenced from the same sample in a study of blood T cells in healthy people across ages. It was with a sample-barcoded 5' primer and a J-beta primer mix that a second PCR of roughly 7 to 12 cycles was run. TCRdb used MiXCR to reprocess the 5' RACE reads, holding one entry per CDR3 protein. The sample consists of 700,000 to 850,000 distinct CDR3 sequences, around 36% of them appearing once. Sequenced input: blood. The source is a man between 18 and 35 years old in good health.

A word on this clonotype: Possible read error: a much larger clone is one base away. V and J are TRBV10-3 and TRBJ2-1; weak D call: TRBD2 (6 bases). Per germline, CDR1 ENHRY and CDR2 SYGVKD. The CDR3 spans 15 residues. The germline V and J ends were trimmed by 0 bases and 10 bases, with 16 bases remaining between them. The CDR3 protein is CAISESGLEYREQFF. The CDR3 DNA reads as TGTGCCATCAGTGAGTCGGGACTGGAGTATCGAGAGCAGTTCTTC.

This clonotype was detected a few times. This rearrangement joins TRBV20-1 to TRBJ2-5; 7 positions agree with TRBD2. V was pared by 3 bases and J by 1 base, with 5 bases of the junction left unmatched. The CDR3 consists of 14 residues. Per the germline V gene, CDR1 is DFQATT and CDR2 is SNEGSKA (reference sequence). The CDR3 region has the DNA TGCAGTGCTAGTATGACGGGGGGCCAAGAGACCCAGTACTTC. It codes for CSASMTGGQETQYF.

This clonotype occurred a few times. The V and J genes are TRBV20-1 and TRBJ1-1, with D perhaps TRBD1 (5 bases). This CDR3 region has 12 residues. The V end lost 8 bases, the J end lost 2 bases, and 12 bases lay between the germline ends. Germline assignment: CDR1 DFQATT and CDR2 SNEGSKA (reference sequence). The CDR3 sequence: CSRLGGNTEAFF. CDR3 sequence (DNA): TGCAGTCGTCTCGGGGGTAACACTGAAGCTTTCTTT.